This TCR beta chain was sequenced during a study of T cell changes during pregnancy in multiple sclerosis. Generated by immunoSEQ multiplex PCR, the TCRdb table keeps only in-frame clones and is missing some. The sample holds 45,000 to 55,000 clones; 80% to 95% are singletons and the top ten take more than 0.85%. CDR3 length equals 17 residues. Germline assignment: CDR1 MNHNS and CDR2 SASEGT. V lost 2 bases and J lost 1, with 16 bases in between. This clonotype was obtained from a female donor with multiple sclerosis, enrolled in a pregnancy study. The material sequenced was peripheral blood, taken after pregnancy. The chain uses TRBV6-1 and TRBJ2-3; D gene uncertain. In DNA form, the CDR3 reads TGTGCCAGCAGTGAAATTCTGAGGCCGGTGGGCACAGATACGCAGTATTTT. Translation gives CASSEILRPVGTDTQYF.